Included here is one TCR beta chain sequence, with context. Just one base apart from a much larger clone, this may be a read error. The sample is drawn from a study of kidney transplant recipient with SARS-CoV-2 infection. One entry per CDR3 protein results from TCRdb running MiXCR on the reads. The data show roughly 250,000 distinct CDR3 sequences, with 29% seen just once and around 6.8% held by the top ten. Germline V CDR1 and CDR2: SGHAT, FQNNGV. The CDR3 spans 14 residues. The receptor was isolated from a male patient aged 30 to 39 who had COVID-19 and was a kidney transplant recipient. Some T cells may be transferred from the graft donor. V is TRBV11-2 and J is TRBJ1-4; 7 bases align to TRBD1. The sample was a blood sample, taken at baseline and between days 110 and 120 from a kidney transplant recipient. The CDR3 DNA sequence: TGTGCCGGCAGCTGGGACAGAGACAATGAAAAACTGTTTTTT. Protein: CAGSWDRDNEKLFF. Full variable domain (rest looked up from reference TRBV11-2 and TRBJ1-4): EAGVAQSPRYKIIEKRQSVAFWCNPISGHATLYWYQQILGQGPKLLIQFQNNGVVDDSQLPKDRFSAERLKGVDSTLKIQPAKLEDSAVYLCAGSWDRDNEKLFFGSGTQLSVL.